This T cell receptor beta chain emerged from a study of blood T cell repertoires in COVID-19. Whole-study context: Researchers got acute and convalescent COVID-19 samples from the United States, Italy and Spain. PBMCs, B-cell-depleted T cells, or T cells provided the cDNA or gDNA that made up the material.

Looked up from germline, CDR1 is SGDLS and CDR2 is YYNGEE. This CDR3 is built from 15 residues. The germline V and J ends were trimmed by 0 bases and 1 base, with 10 bases remaining between them. Original processing methods: Amplifying reference gene primers gave estimates of nucleated cell counts. Repertoires were generated with immunoSEQ multiplex PCR, while TCRdb's copy carries only in-frame clones and drops some. That table gives V, J and clone size, and the DNA gave D and trimming. The sample gives about 140,000 clones, about 83% of which show up once; less than 5.5% is in the top ten. Sequencing used peripheral blood. This TCR derives from a human donor in a cohort sampled during active COVID-19. The chain uses TRBV9 and TRBJ1-2; D not certain. The CDR3 DNA reads as TGTGCCAGCAGCGTAGGATACAGTTTTAACTATGGCTACACCTTC. This translates into CASSVGYSFNYGYTF.